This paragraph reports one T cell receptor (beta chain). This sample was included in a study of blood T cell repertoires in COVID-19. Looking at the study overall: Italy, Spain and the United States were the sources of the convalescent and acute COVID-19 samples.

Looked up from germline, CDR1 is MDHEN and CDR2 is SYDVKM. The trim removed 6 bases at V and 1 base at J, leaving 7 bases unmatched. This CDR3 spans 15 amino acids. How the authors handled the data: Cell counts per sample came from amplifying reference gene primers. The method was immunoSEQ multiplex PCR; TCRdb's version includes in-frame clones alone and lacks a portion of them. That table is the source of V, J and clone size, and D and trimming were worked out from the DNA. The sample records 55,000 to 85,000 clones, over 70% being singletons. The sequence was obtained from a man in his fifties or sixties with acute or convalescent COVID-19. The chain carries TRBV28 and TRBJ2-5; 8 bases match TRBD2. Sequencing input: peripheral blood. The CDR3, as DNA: TGTGCCAGCAGCCGTACTAGCGGTTTCCAAGAGACCCAGTACTTC. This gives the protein CASSRTSGFQETQYF.